Listed below are T cell receptor beta chains from one sample, sequenced in a study of blood T cell repertoires in COVID-19. This table comes from immunoSEQ multiplex PCR, and its TCRdb copy is limited to in-frame clones, with some not included. The repertoire holds about 43,000 clones, with 88% as singletons. The specimen was peripheral blood. The receptors stem from a human donor in a cohort sampled during active COVID-19. Both conserved end residues are part of each CDR3. The D gene is left open where the match is weak. The listing skips clone size in some rows; elsewhere it reads once, few, many or a size class.

d_gene | j_gene | abundance | v_gene | CDR3nt | CDR3aa
TRBD2 | TRBJ2-7 | NA | TRBV19 | TGTGCCAGTAGTACCACTAGCGGGCCCTACGAGCAGTACTTC | CASSTTSGPYEQYF
TRBD2 | TRBJ2-2 | NA | TRBV3-1/TRBV3-2 | TGTGCCAGCAGCCAAGATTTTCTGGTGAACGGGAGGGGGCTGTTTTTT | CASSQDFLVNGRGLFF
TRBD1 | TRBJ1-1 | NA | TRBV11-1 | TGTGCCAGCAGCTCCAGACAGGGTAGTACTGAAGCTTTCTTT | CASSSRQGSTEAFF
TRBD2 | TRBJ2-1 | NA | TRBV29-1 | TGCAGCGTTGAGCCGTGGACTAGCGGGAGTATGAATGAGCAGTTCTTC | CSVEPWTSGSMNEQFF
TRBD2 | TRBJ2-1 | NA | TRBV5-6 | TGTGCCAGCAGGGGGACTAGCGGGGACAATGAGCAGTTCTTC | CASRGTSGDNEQFF
TRBD2 | TRBJ2-3 | NA | TRBV6-5 | TGTGCCAGCAGTAGACTAGCGGGGGTCACAGATACGCAGTATTTT | CASSRLAGVTDTQYF
NA | TRBJ1-1 | NA | TRBV7-8 | TGTGCCAGCAGCGTAGATTTTAGGGGGGGGAACACTGAAGCTTTCTTT | CASSVDFRGGNTEAFF
TRBD2 | TRBJ2-2 | NA | TRBV6-1 | TGTGCCAGCAGTGAAGGGAAGGGCGGGAGGGCCCTGATCGGGGAGCTGTTTTTT | CASSEGKGGRALIGELFF
NA | TRBJ1-4 | NA | TRBV27 | TGTGCCAGCAGTTTAGAGGCCGCGGCGAATGAAAAACTGTTTTTT | CASSLEAAANEKLFF
NA | TRBJ1-2 | NA | TRBV7-9 | TGTGCCAGCAGCTTACCCCGACCTCCCGGGGGCTACACCTTC | CASSLPRPPGGYTF
NA | TRBJ2-1 | NA | TRBV9 | TGTGCCAGCAGCGTAACAGCAGGCAATGAGCAGTTCTTC | CASSVTAGNEQFF
NA | TRBJ1-1 | few | TRBV28 | TGTGCCAGCAGGAAAGCGCTCGAAAACACTGAAGCTTTCTTT | CASRKALENTEAFF
NA | TRBJ1-1 | NA | TRBV5-1 | TGCGCCAGCAGCTTGGGAGGTGGAGGTCTAGGTGTTGAGGACACTGAAGCTTTCTTT | CASSLGGGGLGVEDTEAFF
TRBD1 | TRBJ2-7 | NA | TRBV5-1 | TGCGCCAGCAGCAGGGACAGGGCGAACGAGCAGTACTTC | CASSRDRANEQYF
TRBD2 | TRBJ2-3 | NA | TRBV18 | TGTGCCAGCTCACCTCCTAGCGGGATCGCGCAGTATTTT | CASSPPSGIAQYF
NA | TRBJ1-4 | once | TRBV5-1 | TGCGCCAGCAGCTTAGGAGGGGTGAATGAAAAACTGTTTTTT | CASSLGGVNEKLFF
NA | TRBJ2-7 | NA | TRBV28 | TGTGCCAGCAGTTTGCGTCCGGAGGGCCGGAACGTCTACGAGCAGTACTTC | CASSLRPEGRNVYEQYF
NA | TRBJ2-7 | NA | TRBV4-1 | TGCGCCAGCAGCCAAGACGCCGGGAGCTCCTACGAGCAGTACTTC | CASSQDAGSSYEQYF
TRBD1 | TRBJ1-1 | once | TRBV5-1 | TGCGCCAGCAGGGACCAGGGGGCTAGTTACACTGAAGCTTTCTTT | CASRDQGASYTEAFF
NA | TRBJ1-2 | once | TRBV28 | TGTGCCAGCAGTCTCCAGGGGATCTATGGCTACACCTTC | CASSLQGIYGYTF
TRBD1 | TRBJ1-5 | NA | TRBV19 | TGTGCCAGTAGCCACCCTCTAGGGACAGGGATAGGTCAGCCCCAGCATTTT | CASSHPLGTGIGQPQHF
TRBD1 | TRBJ1-1 | NA | TRBV28 | TGTGCCAGCAGTTTCTGGACAGGGTGGAACACTGAAGCTTTCTTT | CASSFWTGWNTEAFF
NA | TRBJ2-7 | NA | TRBV2 | TGTGCCAGCAGTGAACAGGGGCCCAGCTCCTACGAGCAGTACTTC | CASSEQGPSSYEQYF
TRBD1 | TRBJ1-1 | NA | TRBV9 | TGTGCCAGCAGCATTACAGGGGGCGGGACTGAAGCTTTCTTT | CASSITGGGTEAFF
TRBD2 | TRBJ2-2 | NA | TRBV19 | TGTGCCAGTAGAGCCAGCGGGAGAAGGTCCGGGGAGCTGTTTTTT | CASRASGRRSGELFF
TRBD2 | TRBJ2-1 | NA | TRBV15 | TGTGCCACCAGCAGAGACTTGGGACTAGCGGGAGTTTCCAATGAGCAGTTCTTC | CATSRDLGLAGVSNEQFF
NA | TRBJ2-7 | NA | TRBV4-1 | TGCGCCAGCAGCGACAGGGAGGTCGGCTACGAGCAGTACTTC | CASSDREVGYEQYF
TRBD2 | TRBJ2-1 | NA | TRBV6-5 | TGTGCCAGCAGGTCATTAGCGGGAGGGGTCAATGAGCAGTTCTTC | CASRSLAGGVNEQFF
NA | TRBJ1-1 | NA | TRBV7-9 | TGTGCCAGCAGCTCCGCGAGAAAGGGGATTGAAGCTTTCTTT | CASSSARKGIEAFF
NA | TRBJ2-7 | NA | TRBV6-2/TRBV6-3 | TGTGCCAGCAGTTACGGGGAGCCGGGCCTCCTTTACGAGCAGTACTTC | CASSYGEPGLLYEQYF
NA | TRBJ1-1 | once | TRBV9 | TGTGCCAGCAGCGTAGCCCAGAACACTGAAGCTTTCTTT | CASSVAQNTEAFF
TRBD1 | TRBJ2-7 | medium-sized | TRBV14 | TGTGCCAGCAGCCACCTAGGGGACAGGGGGAACTTC | CASSHLGDRGNF
NA | TRBJ2-3 | NA | TRBV7-5 | TGTGCCAGAAGCTTAGTACAGATTCGGGATACGCAGTATTTT | CARSLVQIRDTQYF
TRBD1 | TRBJ1-5 | NA | TRBV18 | TGTGCCAGCTCAAGGACAGGAGATAGCAATCAGCCCCAGCATTTT | CASSRTGDSNQPQHF
NA | TRBJ1-1 | NA | TRBV7-8 | TGTGCCTCATACTACGGGGGGGCGAACACTGAAGCTTTCTTT | CASYYGGANTEAFF
NA | TRBJ1-6 | NA | TRBV28 | TGTGCCAGCACTCGTAGGGCAGGACTTAATTCACCCCTCCACTTT | CASTRRAGLNSPLHF
TRBD2 | TRBJ2-5 | NA | TRBV11-3 | TGTGCCAGCAGCCCCGGCTGGGTAGCGGGAGGAAAGTACCAAGAGACCCAGTACTTC | CASSPGWVAGGKYQETQYF
NA | TRBJ1-2 | once | TRBV19 | TGTGCCAGCCATTCCAGGGTTCAGGGTGGCTACACCTTC | CASHSRVQGGYTF
NA | TRBJ1-2 | NA | TRBV11-3 | TGTGCCAGCAGCCCGAGGGACTCTCGCTATGGCTACACCTTC | CASSPRDSRYGYTF
TRBD2 | TRBJ2-5 | NA | TRBV30 | TGTGCCTGGAGTCAACTAGCGCACCAAGAGACCCAGTACTTC | CAWSQLAHQETQYF
TRBD1 | TRBJ1-2 | NA | TRBV19 | TGTGCCAGTAAAAACCAGGGGGTCGGCTACACCTTC | CASKNQGVGYTF
TRBD2 | TRBJ2-1 | NA | TRBV11-2 | TGTGCCAGCAGCTTGACTAGCGGTAACAATGAGCAGTTCTTC | CASSLTSGNNEQFF
NA | TRBJ2-1 | NA | TRBV7-8 | TGTGCCAGCACCCCAATGGTGGCGGCCTACAATGAGCAGTTCTTC | CASTPMVAAYNEQFF
NA | TRBJ2-7 | NA | TRBV18 | TGTGCCAGCTCACCGGCAACAACCTACGAGCAGTACTTC | CASSPATTYEQYF
NA | TRBJ2-3 | NA | TRBV5-5 | TGTGCCAGCAGCTTTTCTAGCACAGATACGCAGTATTTT | CASSFSSTDTQYF
NA | TRBJ2-7 | NA | TRBV15 | TGTGCCACCAGCAGGCTGGACGGGACCTACGAGCAGTACTTC | CATSRLDGTYEQYF
NA | TRBJ2-7 | NA | TRBV12-3/TRBV12-4 | TGTGCCAGCAGTGCCATAATACGGGGGCAGTACTTC | CASSAIIRGQYF
TRBD1 | TRBJ2-7 | NA | TRBV4-1 | TGCGCCAGCAGCCAAGTGGGCCAGGGGGCTAACGAGCAGTACTTC | CASSQVGQGANEQYF
NA | TRBJ2-5 | NA | TRBV4-2 | TGTGCCAGCAGCCAAGAGGCGGGAGAGACCCAGTACTTC | CASSQEAGETQYF
TRBD2 | TRBJ2-3 | NA | TRBV5-1 | TGCGCCAGCAGCTTGGGTGCTAGCGGGAACACAGATACGCAGTATTTT | CASSLGASGNTDTQYF
TRBD1 | TRBJ2-7 | NA | TRBV6-5 | TGTGCCAGCCTCCGGGACAGCTCCTACGAGCAGTACTTC | CASLRDSSYEQYF
TRBD1 | TRBJ1-2 | NA | TRBV28 | TGTGCCAGCACCATACAGGGGGCGTCTGGCTACACCTTC | CASTIQGASGYTF
TRBD1 | TRBJ2-7 | NA | TRBV5-1 | TGCGCCAGCAGCTTGGCCACGGGACAGGGGGCCTACGAGCAGTACTTC | CASSLATGQGAYEQYF
NA | TRBJ1-1 | NA | TRBV2 | TGTGCCAGCAGTGCTAGGGGCGGGAACACTGAAGCTTTCTTT | CASSARGGNTEAFF
TRBD1 | TRBJ1-6 | NA | TRBV25-1 | TGTGCCAGCAGTGCTACGGGACAGGGGCTAGGGGGTAATTCACCCCTCCACTTT | CASSATGQGLGGNSPLHF
NA | TRBJ2-7 | NA | TRBV3-1/TRBV3-2 | TGTGCCAGCAGTAGGGTAGCGGCAGCGTCCTACGAGCAGTACTTC | CASSRVAAASYEQYF
TRBD1 | TRBJ2-1 | NA | TRBV4-1 | TGCGCCAGCAGCCAAGTCGGCCGGGACAGGGGAGGCAATGAGCAGTTCTTC | CASSQVGRDRGGNEQFF